The T cell receptor (beta chain) under discussion was sequenced for a study of cytomegalovirus exposure and HLA in healthy donors. Study-wide context: Samples from HLA-typed donors yielded about 85 million unique TCRs in an early data release. Study results and limitations: There were some V segments, including TRBV6-2 and TRBV6-3, excluded as indistinguishable. Diagnosis of cytomegalovirus status made by the classifier reportedly showed high specificity and sensitivity. Association with HLA alleles at 0.05 false discovery rate was found for approximately 18,000 TCR beta sequences in a later analysis.

As regards this clone: Its antigen is not known.

The PCR made use of 60 Vbeta and 13 Jbeta primers. Profiling relied on immunoSEQ multiplex PCR, and the TCRdb table lists in-frame clones only, not all of them. This table has approximately 110,000 clones, roughly 13% appearing once. This CDR3 has 15 residues. Germline CDR1 is WNHNN and CDR2 is SYGVQD (reference sequence). V was cut by 3 bases and J by 2 bases, with 13 bases left in between. The sequenced sample was PBMCs. V usage is TRBV10-1 and J usage is TRBJ1-1; TRBD1 is a possible D gene (6 bases). The clonotype was recovered from a man aged 40-49 years in good health and CMV-seropositive. The DNA of the CDR3 is TGCGCCAGCAGTGACCCCGGGACACCAAACACTGAAGCTTTCTTT. Protein: CASSDPGTPNTEAFF.